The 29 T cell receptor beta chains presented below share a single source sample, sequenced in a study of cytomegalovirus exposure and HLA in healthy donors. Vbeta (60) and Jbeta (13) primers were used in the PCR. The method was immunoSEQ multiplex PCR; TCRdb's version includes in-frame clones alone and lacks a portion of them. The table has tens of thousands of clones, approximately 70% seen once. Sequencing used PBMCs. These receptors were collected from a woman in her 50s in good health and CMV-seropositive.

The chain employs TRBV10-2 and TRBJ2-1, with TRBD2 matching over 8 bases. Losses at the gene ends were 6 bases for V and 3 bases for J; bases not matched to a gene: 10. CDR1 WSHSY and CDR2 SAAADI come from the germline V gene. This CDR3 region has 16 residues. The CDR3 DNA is TGCGCCAGCAGAGAGGGGGGTACTAGCGGCTACAATGAGCAGTTCTTC. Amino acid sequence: CASREGGTSGYNEQFF.

DNA of the CDR3: TGTGCCAGTAGGGCAGGGGCTGGCGGTCAGCCCCAGCATTTT. Its translation: CASRAGAGGQPQHF. This chain uses TRBV19 with TRBJ1-5, with D possibly being TRBD1 (6 bases). The germline V gene encodes CDR1 LNHDA and CDR2 SQIVND (reference sequence). CDR3 length equals 14 residues. V was trimmed by 6 bases and J by 6 bases, leaving 15 bases between them. The full variable domain, in which reference TRBV19 and TRBJ1-5 provide the parts outside the CDR3, is DGGITQSPKYLFRKEGQNVTLSCEQNLNHDAMYWYRQDPGQGLRLIYYSQIVNDFQKGDIAEGYSVSREKKESFPLTVTSAQKNPTAFYLCASRAGAGGQPQHFGDGTRLSIL.

CDR3 sequence (DNA): TGTGCCAGCAGCCAATTTCTAGGAGCTTTCTTT. Residues: CASSQFLGAFF. The chain is built from TRBV11-2 and TRBJ1-1; unclear D gene. V lost 5 bases and J 10 bases, leaving 11 bases between the germline ends. Germline CDR1 is SGHAT and CDR2 is FQNNGV. CDR3 length: 11 amino acids.

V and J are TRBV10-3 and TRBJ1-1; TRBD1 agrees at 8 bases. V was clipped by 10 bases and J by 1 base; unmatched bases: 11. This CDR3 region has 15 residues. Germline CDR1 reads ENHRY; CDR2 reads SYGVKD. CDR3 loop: CATGQGPIENTEAFF. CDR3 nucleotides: TGTGCCACCGGACAGGGACCAATTGAGAACACTGAAGCTTTCTTT.

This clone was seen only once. The CDR3 DNA sequence: TGCGCCAGCAGCCAGGGACTAGAGGGCGATGAGCAGTTCTTC. Its protein is CASSQGLEGDEQFF. V gene TRBV4-1 combines with J gene TRBJ2-1, with TRBD2 matching 8 bases. This CDR3 is built from 14 residues. From germline, CDR1 is MGHRA and CDR2 YSYEKL. V lost 3 bases and J lost 8; bases outside the gene matches: 6.

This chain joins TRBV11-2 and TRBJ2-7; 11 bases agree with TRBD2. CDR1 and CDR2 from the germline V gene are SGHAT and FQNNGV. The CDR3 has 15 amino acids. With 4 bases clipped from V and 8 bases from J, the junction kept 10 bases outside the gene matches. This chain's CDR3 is CASSSFIAGGSKQYF. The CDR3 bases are TGTGCCAGCAGCTCTTTCATAGCGGGAGGGTCTAAGCAGTACTTC.

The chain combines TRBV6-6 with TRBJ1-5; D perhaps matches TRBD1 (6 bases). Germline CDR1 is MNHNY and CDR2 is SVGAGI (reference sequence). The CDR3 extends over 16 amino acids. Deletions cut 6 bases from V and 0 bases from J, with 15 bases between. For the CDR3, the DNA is TGTGCCAGCAGGCAAGGGGGGGGTTATAGCAATCAGCCCCAGCATTTT. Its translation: CASRQGGGYSNQPQHF.

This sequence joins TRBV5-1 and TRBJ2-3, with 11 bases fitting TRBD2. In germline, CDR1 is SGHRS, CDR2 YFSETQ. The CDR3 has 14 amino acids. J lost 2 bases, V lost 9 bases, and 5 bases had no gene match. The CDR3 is CATKTSGNTDTQYF. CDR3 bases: TGCGCCACTAAGACTAGCGGGAACACAGATACGCAGTATTTT.

The CDR3 DNA reads TGTGCCAGCAGTGTCCTAGCGGGAGGCATCGCCTACGAGCAGTACTTC. As protein: CASSVLAGGIAYEQYF. The chain combines TRBV2 with TRBJ2-7; TRBD2 matches at 11 bases. Unmatched junction bases numbered 7, after V lost 4 bases and J lost 2 bases. CDR3 length: 16 amino acids. The germline V gene has CDR1 SNHLY and CDR2 FYNNEI.

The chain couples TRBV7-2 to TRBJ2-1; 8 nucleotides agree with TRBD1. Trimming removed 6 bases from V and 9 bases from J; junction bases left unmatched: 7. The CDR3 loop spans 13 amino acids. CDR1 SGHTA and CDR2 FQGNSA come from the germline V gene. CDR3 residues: CASRYPTGGEQFF. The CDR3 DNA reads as TGTGCCAGCAGATATCCAACAGGGGGTGAGCAGTTCTTC.

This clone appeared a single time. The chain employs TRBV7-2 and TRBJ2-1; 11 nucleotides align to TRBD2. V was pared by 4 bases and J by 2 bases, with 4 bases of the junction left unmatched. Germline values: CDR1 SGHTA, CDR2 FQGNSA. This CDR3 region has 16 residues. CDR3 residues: CASSSVAGGAYNEQFF. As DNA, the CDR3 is TGTGCCAGCAGCTCTGTAGCGGGAGGGGCCTACAATGAGCAGTTCTTC. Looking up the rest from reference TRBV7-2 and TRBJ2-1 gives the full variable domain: GAGVSQSPSNKVTEKGKDVELRCDPISGHTALYWYRQSLGQGLEFLIYFQGNSAPDKSGLPSDRFSAERTGGSVSTLTIQRTQQEDSAVYLCASSSVAGGAYNEQFFGPGTRLTVL.

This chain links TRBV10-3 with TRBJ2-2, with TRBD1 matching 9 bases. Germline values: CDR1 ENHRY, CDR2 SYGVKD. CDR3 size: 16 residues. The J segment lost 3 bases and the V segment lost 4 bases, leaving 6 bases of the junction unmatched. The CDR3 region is CAISGLQGADTGELFF. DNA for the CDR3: TGTGCCATCAGTGGTCTACAGGGGGCGGACACCGGGGAGCTGTTTTTT.

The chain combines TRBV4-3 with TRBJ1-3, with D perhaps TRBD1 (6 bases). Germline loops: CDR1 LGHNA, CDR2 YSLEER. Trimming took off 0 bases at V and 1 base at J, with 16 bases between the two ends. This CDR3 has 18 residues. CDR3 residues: CASSQENWGRGSGNTIYF. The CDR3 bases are TGCGCCAGCAGCCAAGAAAATTGGGGCAGGGGATCTGGAAACACCATATATTTT.

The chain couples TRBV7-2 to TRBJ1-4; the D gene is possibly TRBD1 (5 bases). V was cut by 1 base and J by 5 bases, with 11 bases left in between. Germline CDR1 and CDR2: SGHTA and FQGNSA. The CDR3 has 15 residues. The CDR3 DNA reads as TGTGCCAGCAGCTTAGAGGACACTGGGAATGAAAAACTGTTTTTT. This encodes CASSLEDTGNEKLFF.

The CDR3: CASSEGQGSSYNEQFF. The CDR3 nucleotides are TGCGCCAGCAGTGAGGGACAGGGGAGCTCCTACAATGAGCAGTTCTTC. This chain links TRBV10-1 with TRBJ2-1; TRBD1 matches 9 bases. V dropped 2 bases and J dropped 0; count of bases not matched to a gene: 2. Germline assignment: CDR1 WNHNN and CDR2 SYGVQD (reference sequence). CDR3 length: 16 amino acids.

In nucleotides, the CDR3 is TGCGCCAGCAGCTTGGTGCCAACAGGGGGCACAGATACGCAGTATTTT. This sequence encodes CASSLVPTGGTDTQYF. The gene calls are TRBV5-1 and TRBJ2-3, with 7 bases that match TRBD1. J was trimmed by 1 base and V by 0 bases; bases with no gene match: 5. The CDR3 has 16 residues. CDR1 and CDR2 (germline): SGHRS, YFSETQ.

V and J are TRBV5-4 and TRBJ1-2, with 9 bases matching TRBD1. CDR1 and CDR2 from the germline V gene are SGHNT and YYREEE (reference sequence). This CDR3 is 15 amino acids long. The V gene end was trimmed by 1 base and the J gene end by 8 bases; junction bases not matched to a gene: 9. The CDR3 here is CASSLRSLDRGGYTF. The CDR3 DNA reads TGTGCCAGCAGCTTGCGTTCGCTGGACAGGGGCGGCTACACCTTC.

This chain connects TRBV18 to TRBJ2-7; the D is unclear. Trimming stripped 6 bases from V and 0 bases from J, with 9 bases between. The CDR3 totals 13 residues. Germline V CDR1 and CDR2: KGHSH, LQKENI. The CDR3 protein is CASSDGYSYEQYF. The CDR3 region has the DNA TGTGCCAGCTCCGACGGGTACTCCTACGAGCAGTACTTC.

CDR3 residues: CASSLEGRIPGNTIYF. Written as DNA, the CDR3 is TGTGCCAGCAGCCTGGAGGGGCGAATCCCTGGAAACACCATATATTTT. The chain uses TRBV5-6 and TRBJ1-3; D is perhaps TRBD1 (5 bases). Between the trimmed V and J ends, which lost 4 bases and 2 bases, there was a span of 16 bases. Per germline, CDR1 SGHDT and CDR2 YYEEEE. This CDR3 has 16 residues.

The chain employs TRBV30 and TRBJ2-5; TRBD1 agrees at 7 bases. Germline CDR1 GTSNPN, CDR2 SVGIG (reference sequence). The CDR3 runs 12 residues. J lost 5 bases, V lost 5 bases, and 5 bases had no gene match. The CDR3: CAWDRVLETQYF. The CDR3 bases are TGTGCCTGGGACAGGGTATTGGAGACCCAGTACTTC.

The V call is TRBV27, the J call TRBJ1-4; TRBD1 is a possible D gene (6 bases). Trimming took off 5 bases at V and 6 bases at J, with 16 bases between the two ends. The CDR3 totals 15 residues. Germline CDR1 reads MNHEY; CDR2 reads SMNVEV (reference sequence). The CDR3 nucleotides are TGTGCCAGCAGTCGTTCCGGGACATCCTATGAAAAACTGTTTTTT. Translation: CASSRSGTSYEKLFF.

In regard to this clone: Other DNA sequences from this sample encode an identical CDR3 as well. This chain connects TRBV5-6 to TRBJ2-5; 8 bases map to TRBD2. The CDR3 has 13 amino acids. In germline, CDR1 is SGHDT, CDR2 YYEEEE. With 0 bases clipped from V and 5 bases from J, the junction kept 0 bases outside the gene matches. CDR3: CASSLAGGETQYF. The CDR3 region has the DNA TGTGCCAGCAGCTTGGCGGGGGGGGAGACCCAGTACTTC.

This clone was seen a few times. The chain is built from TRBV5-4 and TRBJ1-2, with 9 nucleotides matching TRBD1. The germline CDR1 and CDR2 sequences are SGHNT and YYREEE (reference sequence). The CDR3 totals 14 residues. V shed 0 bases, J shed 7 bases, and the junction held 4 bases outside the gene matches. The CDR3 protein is CASSLARDRVGYTF. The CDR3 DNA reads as TGTGCCAGCAGCTTGGCCCGGGACAGGGTTGGCTACACCTTC.

The CDR3 loop is CASSRLGAQGYTF. The CDR3 DNA reads as TGTGCCAGTAGTAGGTTAGGGGCCCAGGGCTACACCTTC. V gene TRBV19 combines with J gene TRBJ1-2; possibly TRBD1 for D (5 bases). V lost 4 bases and J lost 8, with 14 bases in between. CDR1 is LNHDA and CDR2 is SQIVND in the germline V gene (reference sequence). The CDR3 spans 13 residues. The entire variable domain, with the rest obtained from reference TRBV19 and TRBJ1-2, is as follows: DGGITQSPKYLFRKEGQNVTLSCEQNLNHDAMYWYRQDPGQGLRLIYYSQIVNDFQKGDIAEGYSVSREKKESFPLTVTSAQKNPTAFYLCASSRLGAQGYTFGSGTRLTVV.

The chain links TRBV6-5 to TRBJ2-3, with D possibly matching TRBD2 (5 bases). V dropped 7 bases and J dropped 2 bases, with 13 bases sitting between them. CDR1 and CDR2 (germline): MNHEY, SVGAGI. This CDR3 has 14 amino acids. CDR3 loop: CASTLPGSTDTQYF. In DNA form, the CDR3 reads TGTGCCAGCACCCTCCCGGGGTCCACAGATACGCAGTATTTT.

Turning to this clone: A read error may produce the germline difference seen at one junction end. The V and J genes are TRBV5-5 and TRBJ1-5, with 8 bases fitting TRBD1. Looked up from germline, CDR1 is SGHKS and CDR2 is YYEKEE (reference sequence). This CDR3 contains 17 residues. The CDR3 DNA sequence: TGCGCCAGCAGCCAGGACTACGTCGGGACAGGCCTTGGAGCCCAGCATTTT. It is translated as CASSQDYVGTGLGAQHF.

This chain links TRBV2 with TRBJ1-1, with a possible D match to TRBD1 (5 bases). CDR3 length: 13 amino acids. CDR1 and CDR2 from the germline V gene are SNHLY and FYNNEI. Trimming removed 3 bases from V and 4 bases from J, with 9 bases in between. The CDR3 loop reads CASSDRVGTEAFF. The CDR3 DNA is TGTGCCAGCAGTGACAGGGTTGGCACTGAAGCTTTCTTT.

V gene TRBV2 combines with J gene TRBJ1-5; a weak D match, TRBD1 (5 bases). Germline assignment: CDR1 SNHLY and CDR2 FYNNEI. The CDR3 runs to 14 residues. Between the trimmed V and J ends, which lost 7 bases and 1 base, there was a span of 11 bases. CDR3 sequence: CASNQDTSNQPQHF. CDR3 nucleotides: TGTGCCAGCAACCAGGACACGAGCAATCAGCCCCAGCATTTT.

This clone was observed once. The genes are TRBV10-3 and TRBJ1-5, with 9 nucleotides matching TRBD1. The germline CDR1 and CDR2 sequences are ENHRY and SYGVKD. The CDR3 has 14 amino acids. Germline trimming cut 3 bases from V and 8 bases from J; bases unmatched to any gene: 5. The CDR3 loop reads CAISDSQGAEPQHF. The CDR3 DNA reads TGTGCCATCAGTGACTCACAGGGGGCCGAGCCCCAGCATTTT.